The 29 T cell receptor beta chains below were found in one sample sequenced in a study of cytomegalovirus exposure and HLA in healthy donors. PCR employed 60 Vbeta and 13 Jbeta primers. Libraries were prepared by immunoSEQ multiplex PCR; TCRdb keeps only in-frame clonotypes and omits some of them. The table has 90,000 to 150,000 clones, 6.5% to 9.5% seen once. Sequenced input: PBMCs. The receptors originated from a woman in her 40s in good health and CMV-seropositive.

Written as DNA, the CDR3 is TGTGCCAGCAGAGCCGGGACAGGGGATACCTACGAGCAGTACTTC. This encodes CASRAGTGDTYEQYF. The chain employs TRBV2 and TRBJ2-7; 10 bases map to TRBD1. The length of the CDR3 is 15 residues. After removal of 6 bases from V and 2 bases from J, the junction contained 7 bases not matched to a gene. Germline assignment: CDR1 SNHLY and CDR2 FYNNEI.

The chain couples TRBV6-5 to TRBJ2-3, with D possibly being TRBD1 (5 bases). The V end was cut by 2 bases, the J end by 1 base, with 10 bases between. CDR3 size: 15 residues. CDR1 and CDR2 (germline): MNHEY, SVGAGI. CDR3 sequence reads: CASSYGQGCTDTQYF. CDR3 nucleotides: TGTGCCAGCAGTTACGGGCAGGGATGCACAGATACGCAGTATTTT.

This rearrangement joins TRBV6-1 to TRBJ2-6; D remains unclear. The CDR3 runs 13 residues. Trimming cost V 7 bases and J 4 bases, with 8 bases left between them. CDR1 is MNHNS and CDR2 is SASEGT in the germline V gene. The CDR3 DNA follows: TGTGCCAGCACGGTCCCCGGGGCCAACGTCCTGACTTTC. Translating it yields CASTVPGANVLTF.

The rearrangement joins TRBV6-1 to TRBJ1-5; D gene uncertain. Germline CDR1 reads MNHNS; CDR2 reads SASEGT. This CDR3 contains 13 residues. V lost 2 bases, J lost 4 bases, and 6 bases lay in between. In DNA form, the CDR3 reads TGTGCCAGCAGTGAATTCCGTAATCAGCCCCAGCATTTT. It translates to CASSEFRNQPQHF.

This clone was seen a few times. V is TRBV7-6 and J is TRBJ1-3; TRBD1 might be the D (6 bases). Deletions cut 5 bases from V and 2 bases from J, with 16 bases between. Germline values: CDR1 SGHVS, CDR2 FNYEAQ. The CDR3 runs to 16 residues. CDR3 loop: CASSQGQSGTGNTIYF. CDR3 in DNA: TGTGCCAGCAGCCAAGGACAGTCGGGCACTGGAAACACCATATATTTT. Based on the CDR3 plus reference TRBV7-6 and TRBJ1-3, the full variable domain is GAGVSQSPRYKVTKRGQDVALRCDPISGHVSLYWYRQALGQGPEFLTYFNYEAQQDKSGLPNDRFSAERPEGSISTLTIQRTEQRDSAMYRCASSQGQSGTGNTIYFGEGSWLTVV.

This rearrangement joins TRBV5-6 to TRBJ1-5; D is unresolved. In germline, CDR1 is SGHDT, CDR2 YYEEEE. There are 17 residues in the CDR3. Trimming left V 6 bases short and J 0 bases short, with 19 bases between. CDR3: CASTRRSSPGSNQPQHF. The CDR3 DNA sequence: TGTGCCAGCACTCGTCGGAGTTCCCCGGGTAGCAATCAGCCCCAGCATTTT. Full variable domain (missing parts from reference TRBV5-6 and TRBJ1-5): DAGVTQSPTHLIKTRGQQVTLRCSPKSGHDTVSWYQQALGQGPQFIFQYYEEEERQRGNFPDRFSGHQFPNYSSELNVNALLLGDSALYLCASTRRSSPGSNQPQHFGDGTRLSIL.

This clone showed up just a few times. This chain connects TRBV6-4 to TRBJ1-3, with D perhaps matching TRBD1 (5 bases). V lost 8 bases, J lost 5 bases, and 10 bases lay in between. The CDR3 is 12 amino acids. Germline values: CDR1 MRHNA, CDR2 SNTAGT. The CDR3: CASPGQRNTIYF. The CDR3, as DNA: TGTGCCAGCCCAGGACAAAGAAACACCATATATTTT.

V usage is TRBV5-1 and J usage is TRBJ2-3; 10 bases align to TRBD1. Germline loops: CDR1 SGHRS, CDR2 YFSETQ. The V gene end was trimmed by 4 bases and the J gene end by 1 base; junction bases not matched to a gene: 6. The CDR3 covers 16 residues. The CDR3 reads CASSKRQGAGTDTQYF. In DNA form, the CDR3 reads TGCGCCAGCAGCAAGAGACAGGGGGCTGGCACAGATACGCAGTATTTT.

The table lists this clone with a few counts. In the same sample, other DNA sequences code for this CDR3. The J gene is TRBJ1-1, the V gene TRBV5-1; no clear D gene. The V gene lost 0 bases and the J gene lost 0 bases, with 6 bases spanning the gap. This CDR3 is built from 14 residues. Per the germline V gene, CDR1 is SGHRS and CDR2 is YFSETQ. CDR3 loop: CASSLGQVNTEAFF. DNA for the CDR3: TGCGCCAGCAGCTTGGGACAAGTGAACACTGAAGCTTTCTTT. Full variable domain (missing parts from reference TRBV5-1 and TRBJ1-1): KAGVTQTPRYLIKTRGQQVTLSCSPISGHRSVSWYQQTPGQGLQFLFEYFSETQRNKGNFPGRFSGRQFSNSRSEMNVSTLELGDSALYLCASSLGQVNTEAFFGQGTRLTVV.

V gene TRBV29-1 combines with J gene TRBJ1-1; D is possibly TRBD1 (6 bases). V was shortened by 4 bases and J by 3 bases, with 12 bases between the two germline ends. CDR1 is SQVTM and CDR2 is ANQGSEA in the germline V gene. The CDR3 has 13 residues. The CDR3 here is CSVAGVQDTEAFF. CDR3 in DNA: TGCAGCGTTGCAGGGGTGCAGGACACTGAAGCTTTCTTT.

The V gene is TRBV5-1, the J gene TRBJ1-1; a possible D gene is TRBD1 (6 bases). The V end lost 3 bases, the J end lost 1 base, and 7 bases lay between the germline ends. The CDR3 spans 13 residues. Germline V gives CDR1 SGHRS, CDR2 YFSETQ. DNA for the CDR3: TGCGCCAGCAGCTCCAGGGGGAACACTGAAGCTTTCTTT. Translated: CASSSRGNTEAFF.

The sample holds a few counts of this clone. The chain is built from TRBV19 and TRBJ2-2, with TRBD2 matching over 8 bases. CDR1 LNHDA and CDR2 SQIVND come from the germline V gene (reference sequence). CDR3 length equals 16 residues. The V segment lost 6 bases and the J segment 0 bases; nucleotides outside the gene matches: 6. This CDR3 reads CASRSGGPANTGELFF. CDR3 DNA sequence: TGTGCCAGTAGAAGCGGGGGACCCGCGAACACCGGGGAGCTGTTTTTT. The complete variable domain, with remaining parts taken from reference TRBV19 and TRBJ2-2, reads DGGITQSPKYLFRKEGQNVTLSCEQNLNHDAMYWYRQDPGQGLRLIYYSQIVNDFQKGDIAEGYSVSREKKESFPLTVTSAQKNPTAFYLCASRSGGPANTGELFFGEGSRLTVL.

Concerning this clone: Because it lacks the conserved phenylalanine or tryptophan at the end, this CDR3 is likely a read error. This chain joins TRBV30 and TRBJ2-3; D unclear. Germline V CDR1 and CDR2: GTSNPN, SVGIG (reference sequence). This CDR3 spans 14 amino acids. Trimming removed 0 bases from V and 5 bases from J, with 12 bases in between. The CDR3 region is CAWSVLGVGDTQYL. The CDR3 DNA reads TGTGCCTGGAGTGTACTTGGAGTTGGAGATACGCAGTATTTG.

This chain uses TRBV6-5 with TRBJ1-2; D is unresolved. The CDR3 is 13 residues long. Germline values: CDR1 MNHEY, CDR2 SVGAGI. V lost 6 bases and J 4 bases, leaving 12 bases between the germline ends. The CDR3 spells CASSLEWSYGYTF. The DNA of the CDR3 is TGTGCCAGCAGCCTAGAATGGAGCTATGGCTACACCTTC.

This clone was seen a handful of times. The chain recombines TRBV6-1 with TRBJ1-1; 7 bases are shared with TRBD1. The V segment lost 7 bases and the J segment 6 bases; nucleotides outside the gene matches: 8. Germline loops: CDR1 MNHNS, CDR2 SASEGT. The CDR3 contains 13 residues. CDR3 bases: TGTGCCAGCATCGAAAGACAGGGACCTGAAGCTTTCTTT. Encoded protein: CASIERQGPEAFF.

The J gene is TRBJ1-2, the V gene TRBV18; TRBD1 might be the D (5 bases). V lost 3 bases to trimming and J lost 4 bases, with 9 bases between them. Germline V lookup: CDR1 KGHSH, CDR2 LQKENI. The CDR3 sequence is 13 residues long. CDR3 amino acids: CASSPDTTYGYTF. The CDR3 DNA reads TGTGCCAGCTCACCGGACACCACCTATGGCTACACCTTC.

V is TRBV18 and J is TRBJ1-5, with no clear D. CDR3 length: 16 amino acids. The germline gives CDR1 KGHSH, CDR2 LQKENI. V was cut by 1 base and J by 7 bases, with 17 bases left in between. In DNA form, the CDR3 reads TGTGCCAGCTCACCACAGTTTATCCCCTCAGGCCAGCCCCAGCATTTT. It translates to CASSPQFIPSGQPQHF.

This clone showed up just a few times. This chain joins TRBV5-1 and TRBJ2-5; D not certain. The germline V gene has CDR1 SGHRS and CDR2 YFSETQ. The CDR3 is 14 amino acids. V was shortened by 0 bases and J by 1 base, with 7 bases between the two germline ends. The CDR3 region is CASSLVNSQETQYF. In nucleotides, the CDR3 is TGCGCCAGCAGCTTGGTTAATTCCCAAGAGACCCAGTACTTC.

The gene calls are TRBV2 and TRBJ1-1; 9 bases align to TRBD1. Germline assignment: CDR1 SNHLY and CDR2 FYNNEI. V gave up 5 bases and J gave up 4 bases; unmatched junction bases: 5. CDR3 size: 14 residues. The CDR3 here is CASSRTGGRTEAFF. CDR3 DNA: TGTGCCAGCAGTAGAACAGGGGGCCGCACTGAAGCTTTCTTT.

There are a few counts of this clone. The chain has TRBV25-1 and TRBJ1-1; a weak D match, TRBD1 (5 bases). Germline CDR1 MGHDK, CDR2 SYGVNS. CDR3 length: 17 residues. Deletions cut 4 bases from V and 5 bases from J, with 23 bases between. This chain's CDR3 is CASSASFDTGRGTEAFF. The CDR3 DNA reads as TGTGCCAGCAGTGCTAGCTTTGACACGGGTCGGGGGACTGAAGCTTTCTTT.

This clone came up a few times. J is TRBJ2-7 and V is TRBV9, with 11 bases lining up with TRBD1. J lost 5 bases, V lost 4 bases, and 14 bases had no gene match. The germline V gene encodes CDR1 SGDLS and CDR2 YYNGEE. The CDR3 has 17 residues. The CDR3 DNA is TGTGCCAGCAGCCCAATCCTTGGGACAGGGGGTCGCGACGAGCAGTACTTC. It codes for CASSPILGTGGRDEQYF.

This clone has more than one count but fewer than ten. The rearrangement links TRBV2 to TRBJ1-5; D is possibly TRBD1 (6 bases). CDR3 length equals 15 residues. V lost 4 bases and J 5 bases, leaving 15 bases between the germline ends. Germline V gene data show CDR1 as SNHLY and CDR2 as FYNNEI. The CDR3 sequence: CASSGYQTGDQPQHF. The DNA of the CDR3 is TGTGCCAGCAGTGGGTACCAGACAGGCGATCAGCCCCAGCATTTT.

This clone was observed a handful of times. This sequence joins TRBV30 and TRBJ1-1; TRBD1 aligns across 7 bases. Germline loops: CDR1 GTSNPN, CDR2 SVGIG (reference sequence). V dropped 7 bases and J dropped 0; count of bases not matched to a gene: 5. There are 13 residues in the CDR3. CDR3 nucleotide sequence: TGTGCCTCTTCGGGACAGATGAACACTGAAGCTTTCTTT. This sequence encodes CASSGQMNTEAFF.

This clone came up a few times. V gene TRBV2 combines with J gene TRBJ2-1; 9 bases line up with TRBD1. This CDR3 is 12 amino acids long. CDR1 SNHLY and CDR2 FYNNEI come from the germline V gene. With V trimmed by 8 bases and J by 8 bases, 4 bases remained unmatched. CDR3 protein: CASEGQGDEQFF. The CDR3 bases are TGTGCCAGCGAGGGACAGGGCGATGAGCAGTTCTTC. The whole variable domain, filled in from reference TRBV2 and TRBJ2-1, reads EPEVTQTPSHQVTQMGQEVILRCVPISNHLYFYWYRQILGQKVEFLVSFYNNEISEKSEIFDDQFSVERPDGSNFTLKIRSTKLEDSAMYFCASEGQGDEQFFGPGTRLTVL.

This clone was recorded a few times. V usage is TRBV11-2 and J usage is TRBJ2-5, with 10 bases matching TRBD1. There are 14 residues in the CDR3. Per germline, CDR1 SGHAT and CDR2 FQNNGV. J gave up 5 bases and V 7 bases, and 7 bases lay outside the gene matches. The CDR3: CASKIDRGRETQYF. The CDR3 bases are TGTGCCAGCAAAATAGACAGGGGGCGGGAGACCCAGTACTTC.

In DNA, the CDR3 is TGTGCCAGCAGCTTAGAGGCGACTAGCGGCTACGAGCAGTACTTC. Residues: CASSLEATSGYEQYF. This chain uses TRBV7-6 with TRBJ2-7; 9 nucleotides agree with TRBD2. Per the germline V gene, CDR1 is SGHVS and CDR2 is FNYEAQ. V was clipped by 1 base and J by 3 bases; unmatched bases: 4. CDR3 size: 15 residues.

This clone has only a few counts. V is TRBV30 and J is TRBJ2-7, with a weak D call TRBD1 (7 bases). Germline CDR1 is GTSNPN and CDR2 is SVGIG (reference sequence). V dropped 5 bases and J dropped 3 bases, with 17 bases sitting between them. This CDR3 is built from 14 residues. The CDR3 loop reads CAWGGTVTFYEQYF. The CDR3 DNA sequence: TGTGCCTGGGGGGGGACAGTGACTTTCTACGAGCAGTACTTC. Full variable domain (missing parts from reference TRBV30 and TRBJ2-7): SQTIHQWPATLVQPVGSPLSLECTVEGTSNPNLYWYRQAAGRGLQLLFYSVGIGQISSEVPQNLSASRPQDRQFILSSKKLLLSDSGFYLCAWGGTVTFYEQYFGPGTRLTVT.

V is TRBV5-6 and J is TRBJ2-7; 8 bases line up with TRBD1. The germline CDR1 and CDR2 sequences are SGHDT and YYEEEE. The CDR3 contains 16 residues. V shed 1 base and J 2 bases; nucleotides not matched to a gene: 8. CDR3 in amino acids: CASSLLPGGTAYEQYF. CDR3 DNA: TGTGCCAGCAGCTTGTTGCCAGGGGGCACAGCCTACGAGCAGTACTTC.

There are a few counts of this clone. Germline is not matched at one junction end, which may reflect a read error. The chain joins TRBV28 to TRBJ1-1, with D maybe TRBD1 (5 bases). CDR1 and CDR2 (germline): MDHEN, SYDVKM. The CDR3 is made up of 13 amino acids. This CDR3 is CTSIQVMNTEAFF. CDR3 DNA: TGTACCAGCATACAGGTCATGAACACTGAAGCTTTCTTT.